Listed here are 21 T cell receptor beta chains from one sample, sequenced in a study of T cells in localized non-small cell lung cancer. The data were produced by immunoSEQ multiplex PCR, yet TCRdb's version contains in-frame clones alone and is incomplete. The sample carries roughly 77,000 clones, more than 75% recorded once. The sequences come from peripheral blood, collected before any cancer treatment. All receptors derive from a woman aged 40-70 years with stage I squamous cell lung carcinoma.

J is TRBJ1-4 and V is TRBV5-8; 8 nucleotides agree with TRBD1. From germline, CDR1 is SGHTS and CDR2 YDEGEE. After removal of 4 bases from V and 7 bases from J, the junction contained 6 bases not matched to a gene. The CDR3 has 14 residues. CDR3 residues: CASSGGQVGEKLFF. The CDR3 region has the DNA TGTGCCAGCAGCGGGGGACAGGTTGGTGAAAAACTGTTTTTT.

In this sample, this clone turned up once. The chain joins TRBV19 to TRBJ2-3; 8 bases are shared with TRBD1. The germline V gene encodes CDR1 LNHDA and CDR2 SQIVND (reference sequence). This CDR3 has 13 residues. The ends lost 6 bases at V and 4 bases at J; junction bases unmatched: 3. CDR3 sequence reads: CASSGQGADTQYF. DNA for the CDR3: TGTGCCAGTAGCGGACAGGGAGCAGATACGCAGTATTTT.

V gene TRBV12-5 combines with J gene TRBJ2-3; 8 positions match TRBD1. The CDR3 sequence is 15 residues long. Germline V gene data show CDR1 as LGHNT and CDR2 as FRNRAP. The trim removed 3 bases at V and 2 bases at J, leaving 4 bases unmatched. In DNA form, the CDR3 reads TGTGCTAGTGGTTTAGGACAGGGCAACACAGATACGCAGTATTTT. The encoded protein is CASGLGQGNTDTQYF.

The chain employs TRBV11-2 and TRBJ2-7; D gene unclear. The V gene's germline CDR1 is SGHAT and CDR2 FQNNGV. CDR3 length equals 16 residues. Trimming left V 2 bases short and J 3 bases short, with 17 bases between. CDR3 loop: CASSLSTRTADYEQYF. The CDR3 DNA follows: TGTGCCAGCAGCTTATCAACCAGGACCGCCGACTACGAGCAGTACTTC.

The chain couples TRBV6-1 to TRBJ2-7, with 12 bases lining up with TRBD2. Germline CDR1 is MNHNS and CDR2 is SASEGT. V gave up 4 bases and J gave up 4 bases; unmatched junction bases: 2. The CDR3 loop spans 14 amino acids. Here the CDR3 DNA reads TGTGCCAGCAGTGCTAGCGGGGGGGCTTACGAGCAGTACTTC. Residues: CASSASGGAYEQYF.

The V gene is TRBV2, the J gene TRBJ1-2; weak D call: TRBD1 (5 bases). The germline CDR1 and CDR2 sequences are SNHLY and FYNNEI. Trimming shortened V by 5 bases and J by 8 bases, and 15 bases separated the two germline ends. This CDR3 has 13 residues. Here the CDR3 reads CASSREGLEGYTF. The CDR3 nucleotides read TGTGCCAGCAGTAGGGAGGGGTTGGAAGGCTACACCTTC. Full variable domain (rest looked up from reference TRBV2 and TRBJ1-2): EPEVTQTPSHQVTQMGQEVILRCVPISNHLYFYWYRQILGQKVEFLVSFYNNEISEKSEIFDDQFSVERPDGSNFTLKIRSTKLEDSAMYFCASSREGLEGYTFGSGTRLTVV.

This chain connects TRBV7-8 to TRBJ2-7, with TRBD2 matching over 13 bases. Trimming took 5 bases from V and 3 from J; bases not matched to a gene: 4. The CDR3 totals 15 residues. CDR1 is SGHVS, CDR2 FQNEAQ, per germline. This chain's CDR3 is CASSPRTSGGYEQYF. The CDR3 coding sequence is TGTGCCAGCAGCCCTAGGACTAGCGGGGGCTACGAGCAGTACTTC.

The chain links TRBV18 to TRBJ1-2; D is uncertain. The germline CDR1 and CDR2 sequences are KGHSH and LQKENI. This CDR3 is built from 12 residues. V gave up 3 bases and J gave up 7 bases, with 9 bases separating them. For the CDR3, the DNA is TGTGCCAGCTCACCCGGTACACCTGGCTACACCTTC. Residues: CASSPGTPGYTF.

The chain links TRBV6-1 to TRBJ2-2, with 12 bases aligning to TRBD1. V shed 4 bases and J 4 bases; nucleotides not matched to a gene: 10. Germline V gene lookup returns CDR1 MNHNS and CDR2 SASEGT. CDR3 length: 18 residues. The CDR3 DNA follows: TGTGCCAGCAGTGGGGTCCCGGGACAGGGGGCAAGCACCGGGGAGCTGTTTTTT. Protein: CASSGVPGQGASTGELFF.

The chain recombines TRBV9 with TRBJ2-3, with 7 bases fitting TRBD2. This CDR3 has 16 residues. Looked up from germline, CDR1 is SGDLS and CDR2 is YYNGEE. Losses at the gene ends were 4 bases for V and 0 bases for J; bases not matched to a gene: 8. The CDR3 nucleotides are TGTGCCAGCAGCCTCCAAGGCGGGGGAAGCACAGATACGCAGTATTTT. Its translation is CASSLQGGGSTDTQYF.

The rearrangement uses TRBV2 and TRBJ2-2; the D gene is possibly TRBD1 (7 bases). Germline CDR1 reads SNHLY; CDR2 reads FYNNEI. This CDR3 is 15 amino acids long. Trimming removed 4 bases at V and 3 bases at J, with 12 bases between. Written as DNA, the CDR3 is TGTGCCAGCAGTGGCGACAGGGAGGACACCGGGGAGCTGTTTTTT. This translates into CASSGDREDTGELFF.

The rearrangement links TRBV30 to TRBJ1-3; no firm D call. The V gene's germline CDR1 is GTSNPN and CDR2 SVGIG (reference sequence). The CDR3 loop spans 12 amino acids. With 6 bases removed from V and 1 base from J, the gap between germline ends came to 7 bases. In DNA form, the CDR3 reads TGTGCCTGCGGGGAATCTGGAAACACCATATATTTT. Residues: CACGESGNTIYF.

This clone was seen more than once but under ten times. Other nucleotide sequences in the sample specify the same CDR3. The chain recombines TRBV6-5 with TRBJ2-3; no firm D call. There are 11 residues in the CDR3. Between the trimmed V and J ends, which lost 6 bases and 4 bases, there was a span of 5 bases. Per the germline V gene, CDR1 is MNHEY and CDR2 is SVGAGI. CDR3 DNA: TGTGCCAGCAGCAGAGCAGATACGCAGTATTTT. Amino acid sequence: CASSRADTQYF.

The chain recombines TRBV6-6 with TRBJ2-1; tentative D call: TRBD1 (7 bases). Looked up from germline, CDR1 is MNHNY and CDR2 is SVGAGI (reference sequence). V lost 6 bases to trimming and J lost 4 bases, with 13 bases between them. The length of the CDR3 is 14 residues. CDR3 region: CASRMEGAYNEQFF. The CDR3 DNA reads as TGTGCCAGCAGAATGGAGGGGGCGTACAATGAGCAGTTCTTC.

The gene calls are TRBV6-5 and TRBJ1-5, with a possible D match to TRBD1 (5 bases). Germline values: CDR1 MNHEY, CDR2 SVGAGI. Trimming cost V 0 bases and J 6 bases, with 12 bases left between them. This CDR3 is built from 15 residues. This chain's CDR3 is CASSYSRQGGQPQHF. As DNA, the CDR3 is TGTGCCAGCAGTTACTCGAGGCAGGGTGGTCAGCCCCAGCATTTT.

The chain is built from TRBV7-3 and TRBJ1-5; D is undetermined. Between the trimmed V and J ends, which lost 5 bases and 6 bases, there was a span of 29 bases. The CDR3 length is 19 residues. Germline-derived CDR1 and CDR2 are SGHTA and FQGTGA. The CDR3 DNA is TGTGCCAGCAGCCATATAGAAGGCCCAGTCGTTCCCCGATGTCAGCCCCAGCATTTT. This codes for CASSHIEGPVVPRCQPQHF.

This clone has just a few counts. This rearrangement joins TRBV19 to TRBJ2-3, with a possible D match to TRBD2 (5 bases). CDR1 and CDR2 (germline): LNHDA, SQIVND (reference sequence). This CDR3 has 15 amino acids. The ends were cut back, 4 bases at V and 6 bases at J, with 17 bases in the middle. CDR3 bases: TGTGCCAGTAGTACAGGAGGAAGAGGTTTGGATACGCAGTATTTT. Translating gives CASSTGGRGLDTQYF.

J is TRBJ2-6 and V is TRBV9; 8 bases fit TRBD1. The ends lost 4 bases at V and 0 bases at J; junction bases unmatched: 12. CDR1 is SGDLS and CDR2 is YYNGEE in the germline V gene. This CDR3 comprises 19 residues. CDR3 sequence (DNA): TGTGCCAGCAGCCCCCGTCGAGGGACAGGAGGCTCTGGGGCCAACGTCCTGACTTTC. This codes for CASSPRRGTGGSGANVLTF.

The V gene is TRBV5-6, the J gene TRBJ2-7, with 10 bases lining up with TRBD2. Trimming cost V 3 bases and J 5 bases; bases outside gene matches: 5. CDR3 length: 14 residues. CDR1 and CDR2 (germline): SGHDT, YYEEEE. The CDR3 loop is CASSSRTSGNEQYF. The DNA for the CDR3 is TGTGCCAGCAGCTCGAGGACTAGCGGCAACGAGCAGTACTTC.

V and J are TRBV4-2 and TRBJ2-5, with 8 positions matching TRBD1. Germline CDR1 LGHNA, CDR2 YNFKEQ. The CDR3 extends over 15 amino acids. J lost 5 bases, V lost 1 base, and 6 bases had no gene match. The DNA for the CDR3 is TGTGCCAGCAGCCAAGGGACAGGGTGGTGGGAGACCCAGTACTTC. This translates into CASSQGTGWWETQYF.

The gene calls are TRBV2 and TRBJ1-2; 7 nucleotides match TRBD1. V shed 6 bases and J 5 bases; nucleotides not matched to a gene: 9. CDR3 length: 14 residues. The germline CDR1 and CDR2 sequences are SNHLY and FYNNEI. CDR3 nucleotide sequence: TGTGCCAGCAGGTCCGACAGGGTAGGGTATGGCTACACCTTC. The encoded protein is CASRSDRVGYGYTF.